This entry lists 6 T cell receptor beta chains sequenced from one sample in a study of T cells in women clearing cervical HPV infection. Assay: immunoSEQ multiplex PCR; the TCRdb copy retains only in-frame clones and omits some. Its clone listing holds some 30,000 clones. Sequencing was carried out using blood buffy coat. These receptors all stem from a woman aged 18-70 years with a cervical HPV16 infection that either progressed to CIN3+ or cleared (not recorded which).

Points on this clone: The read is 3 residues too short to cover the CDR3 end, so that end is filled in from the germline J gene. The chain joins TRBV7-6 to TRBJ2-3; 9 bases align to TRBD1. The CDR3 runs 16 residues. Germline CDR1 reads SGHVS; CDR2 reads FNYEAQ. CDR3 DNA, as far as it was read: TGTGCCAGCAGCTTATGGACAGGGGAAAATCAAGAGACG. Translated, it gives CASSLWTGENQET. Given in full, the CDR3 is CASSLWTGENQETQYF.

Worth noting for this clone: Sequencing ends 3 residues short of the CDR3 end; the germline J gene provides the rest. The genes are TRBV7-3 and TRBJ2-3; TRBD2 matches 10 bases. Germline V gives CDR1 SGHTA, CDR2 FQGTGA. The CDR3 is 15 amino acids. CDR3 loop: CASSLGAGGPETQYF. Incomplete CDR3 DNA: TGTGCCAGCAGCTTAGGAGCGGGGGGGCCGGAGACG.

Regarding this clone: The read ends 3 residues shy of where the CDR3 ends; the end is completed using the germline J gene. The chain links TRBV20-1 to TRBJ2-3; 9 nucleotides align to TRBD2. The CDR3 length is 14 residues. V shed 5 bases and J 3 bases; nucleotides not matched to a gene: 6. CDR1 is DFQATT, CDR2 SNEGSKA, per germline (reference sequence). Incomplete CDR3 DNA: TGCAGTGCTCCGCTGGGACTAGCAACAGATACG. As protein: CSAPLGLATDT. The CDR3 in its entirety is CSAPLGLATDTQYF.

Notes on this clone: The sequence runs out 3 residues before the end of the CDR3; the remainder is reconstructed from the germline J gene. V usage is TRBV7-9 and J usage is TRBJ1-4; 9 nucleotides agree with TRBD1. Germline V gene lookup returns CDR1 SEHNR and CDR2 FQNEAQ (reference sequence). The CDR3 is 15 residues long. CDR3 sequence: CASSLGDRVSTPLFF. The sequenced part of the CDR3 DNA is TGTGCCAGCAGCTTAGGGGACAGGGTGTCTACACCA. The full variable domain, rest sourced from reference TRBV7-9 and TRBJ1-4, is DTGVSQNPRHKITKRGQNVTFRCDPISEHNRLYWYRQTLGQGPEFLTYFQNEAQLEKSRLLSDRFSAERPKGSFSTLEIQRTEQGDSAMYLCASSLGDRVSTPLFFGSGTQLSVL.

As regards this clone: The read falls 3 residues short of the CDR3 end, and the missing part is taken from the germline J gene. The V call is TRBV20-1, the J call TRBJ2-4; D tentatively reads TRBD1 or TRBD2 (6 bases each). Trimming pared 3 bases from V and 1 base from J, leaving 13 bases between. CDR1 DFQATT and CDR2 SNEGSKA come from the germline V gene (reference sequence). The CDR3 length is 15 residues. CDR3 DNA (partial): TGCAGTGCTAGTCAGGGGAGGTGGGCCAAAAACATT. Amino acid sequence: CSASQGRWAKNI. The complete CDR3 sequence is CSASQGRWAKNIQYF.

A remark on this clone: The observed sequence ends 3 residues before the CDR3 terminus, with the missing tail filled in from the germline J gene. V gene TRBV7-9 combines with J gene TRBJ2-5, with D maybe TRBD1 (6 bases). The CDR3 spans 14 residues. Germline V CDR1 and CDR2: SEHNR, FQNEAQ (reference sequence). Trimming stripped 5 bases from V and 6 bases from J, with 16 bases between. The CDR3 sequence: CASSLQGLGQTQYF. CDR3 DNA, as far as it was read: TGTGCCAGCAGCCTACAGGGATTGGGGCAGACC.